Following are 2 T cell receptor beta chains from one sample sequenced in a study of monozygotic twins with inflammatory bowel disease. Reanalyzing the 5' RACE reads, TCRdb keeps one entry per CDR3 protein, without DNA. Listed are fewer than 450,000 distinct CDR3 sequences; 2.6% falls within the top ten. Sequenced: blood. These receptors originate from a human donor with ulcerative colitis or Crohn's disease, or a healthy co-twin of an affected twin (not recorded which).

The J gene is TRBJ2-2, the V gene TRBV29-1. In germline, CDR1 is SQVTM, CDR2 ANQGSEA. The CDR3 is 13 residues long. CDR3: CSALGENTGELFF.

V is TRBV5-1 and J is TRBJ2-7; the TRBD2 assignment by TCRdb is unverifiable without DNA. CDR1 is SGHRS and CDR2 is YFSETQ in the germline V gene. The CDR3 loop spans 15 amino acids. The CDR3 is CASSHGTNRGWEQYF. The full variable domain, with the rest looked up from reference TRBV5-1 and TRBJ2-7, is KAGVTQTPRYLIKTRGQQVTLSCSPISGHRSVSWYQQTPGQGLQFLFEYFSETQRNKGNFPGRFSGRQFSNSRSEMNVSTLELGDSALYLCASSHGTNRGWEQYFGPGTRLTVT.